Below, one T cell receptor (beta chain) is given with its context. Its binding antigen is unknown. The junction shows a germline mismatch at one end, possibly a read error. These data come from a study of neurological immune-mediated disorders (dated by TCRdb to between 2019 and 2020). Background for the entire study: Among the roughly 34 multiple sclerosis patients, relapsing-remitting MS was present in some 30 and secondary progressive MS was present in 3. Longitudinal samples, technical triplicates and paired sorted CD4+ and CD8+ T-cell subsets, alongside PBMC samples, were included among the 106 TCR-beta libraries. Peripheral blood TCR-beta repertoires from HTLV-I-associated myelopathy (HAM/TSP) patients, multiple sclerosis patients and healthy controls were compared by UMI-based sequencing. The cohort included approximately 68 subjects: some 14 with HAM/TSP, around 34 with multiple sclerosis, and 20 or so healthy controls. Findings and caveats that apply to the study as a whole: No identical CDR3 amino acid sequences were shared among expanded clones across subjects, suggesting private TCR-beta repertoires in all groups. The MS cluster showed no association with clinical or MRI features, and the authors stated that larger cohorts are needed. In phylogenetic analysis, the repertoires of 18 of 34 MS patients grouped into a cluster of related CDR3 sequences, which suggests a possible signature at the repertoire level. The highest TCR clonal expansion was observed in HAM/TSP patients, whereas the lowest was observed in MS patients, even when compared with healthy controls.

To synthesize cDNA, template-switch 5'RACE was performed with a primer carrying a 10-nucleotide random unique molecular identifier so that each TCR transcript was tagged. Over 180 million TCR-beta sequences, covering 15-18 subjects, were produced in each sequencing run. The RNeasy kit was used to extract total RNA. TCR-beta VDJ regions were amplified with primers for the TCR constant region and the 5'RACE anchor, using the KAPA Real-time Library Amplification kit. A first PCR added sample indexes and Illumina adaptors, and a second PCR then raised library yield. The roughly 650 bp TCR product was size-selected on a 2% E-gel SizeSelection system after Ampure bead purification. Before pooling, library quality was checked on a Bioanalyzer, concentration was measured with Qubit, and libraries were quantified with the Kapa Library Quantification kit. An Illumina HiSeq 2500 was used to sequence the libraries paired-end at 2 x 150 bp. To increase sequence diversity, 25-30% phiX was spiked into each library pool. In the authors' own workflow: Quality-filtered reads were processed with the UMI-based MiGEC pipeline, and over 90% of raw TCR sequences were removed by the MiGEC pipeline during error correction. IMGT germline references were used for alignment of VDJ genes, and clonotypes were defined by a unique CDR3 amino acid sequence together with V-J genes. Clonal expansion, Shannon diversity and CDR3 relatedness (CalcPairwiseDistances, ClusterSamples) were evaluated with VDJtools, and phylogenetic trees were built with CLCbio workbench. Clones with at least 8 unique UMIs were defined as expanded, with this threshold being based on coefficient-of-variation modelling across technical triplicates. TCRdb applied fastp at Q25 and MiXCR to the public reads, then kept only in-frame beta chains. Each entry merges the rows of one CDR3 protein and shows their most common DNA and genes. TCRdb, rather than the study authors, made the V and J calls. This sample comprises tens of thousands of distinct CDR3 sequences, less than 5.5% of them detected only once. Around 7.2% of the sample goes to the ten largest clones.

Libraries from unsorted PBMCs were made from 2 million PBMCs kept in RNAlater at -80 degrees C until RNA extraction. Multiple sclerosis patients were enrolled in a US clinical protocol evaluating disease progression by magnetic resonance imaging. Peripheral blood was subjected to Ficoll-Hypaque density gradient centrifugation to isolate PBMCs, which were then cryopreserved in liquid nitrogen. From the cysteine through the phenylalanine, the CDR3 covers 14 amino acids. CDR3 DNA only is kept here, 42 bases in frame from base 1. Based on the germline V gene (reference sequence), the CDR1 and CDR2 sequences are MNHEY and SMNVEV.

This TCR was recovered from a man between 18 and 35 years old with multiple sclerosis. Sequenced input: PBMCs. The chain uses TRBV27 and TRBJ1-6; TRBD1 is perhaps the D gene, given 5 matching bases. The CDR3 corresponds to CASSLRGYNSPLNF. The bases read TGTGCCAGCAGTTTGCGGGGCTATAATTCACCCCTCAACTTT.